The clone carrying this TCR beta chain was seen a few times. Its target is not known. There were TCR beta CDR3 regions amplified from RNA transcripts. HTBI primers were employed in a first-round RT-PCR of the TCR CDR3. TCRdb fed the multiplex PCR reads into MiXCR, producing one record per CDR3 protein. The sample carries 450,000 to 700,000 distinct CDR3 sequences, around 46% recorded once. This record comes from a study of T cells in Graves' hyperthyroidism and ophthalmopathy. Study results and caveats: Within blood appeared most thyroid clonotypes that had expanded above 0.001.

With V trimmed by 4 bases and J by 0 bases, 4 bases remained unmatched. The CDR3 extends over 15 amino acids. Germline V CDR1 and CDR2: LGHNA, YNFKEQ. The receptor comes from an adult woman with Graves' disease, either hyperthyroidism or ophthalmopathy (not recorded which). The chain has TRBV4-2 and TRBJ1-1, with 8 bases fitting TRBD1. The sequenced material came from peripheral blood or thyroid tissue (not recorded which). The CDR3 sequence: CASSRDRTMNTEAFF. In nucleotides, the CDR3 is TGTGCCAGCAGCCGGGACAGGACAATGAACACTGAAGCTTTCTTT.